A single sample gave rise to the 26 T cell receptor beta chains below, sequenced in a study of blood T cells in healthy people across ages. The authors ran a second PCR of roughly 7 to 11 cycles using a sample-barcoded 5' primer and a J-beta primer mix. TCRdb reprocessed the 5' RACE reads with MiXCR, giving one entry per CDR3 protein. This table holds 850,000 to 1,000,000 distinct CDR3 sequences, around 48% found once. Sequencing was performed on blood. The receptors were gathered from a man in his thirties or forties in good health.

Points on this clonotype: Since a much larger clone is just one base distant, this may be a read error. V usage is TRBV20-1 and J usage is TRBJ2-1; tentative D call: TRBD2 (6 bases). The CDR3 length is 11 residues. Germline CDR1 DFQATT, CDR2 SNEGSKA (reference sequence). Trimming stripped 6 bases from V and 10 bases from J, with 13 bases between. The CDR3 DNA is TGCAGTGCCCTGACTAGTTACGAGCAGTTCTTC. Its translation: CSALTSYEQFF.

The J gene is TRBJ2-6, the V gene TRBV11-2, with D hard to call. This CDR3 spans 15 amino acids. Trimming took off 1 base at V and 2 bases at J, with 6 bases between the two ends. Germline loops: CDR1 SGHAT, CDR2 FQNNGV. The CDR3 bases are TGTGCCAGCAGCTTAGTAACAGCTGGGGCCAACGTCCTGACTTTC. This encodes CASSLVTAGANVLTF.

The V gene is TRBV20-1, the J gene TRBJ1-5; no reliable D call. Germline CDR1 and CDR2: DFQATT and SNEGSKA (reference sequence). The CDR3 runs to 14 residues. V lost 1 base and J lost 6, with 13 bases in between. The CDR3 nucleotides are TGCAGTGCTAGAGCCCTGCTCCTGAGTCAGCCCCAGCATTTT. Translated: CSARALLLSQPQHF.

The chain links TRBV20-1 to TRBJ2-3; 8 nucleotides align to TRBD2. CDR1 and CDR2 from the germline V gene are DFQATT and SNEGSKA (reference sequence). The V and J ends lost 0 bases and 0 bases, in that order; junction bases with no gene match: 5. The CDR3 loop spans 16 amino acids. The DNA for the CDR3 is TGCAGTGCTAGAGAGGTAGCGGGGTCTAGCACAGATACGCAGTATTTT. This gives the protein CSAREVAGSSTDTQYF.

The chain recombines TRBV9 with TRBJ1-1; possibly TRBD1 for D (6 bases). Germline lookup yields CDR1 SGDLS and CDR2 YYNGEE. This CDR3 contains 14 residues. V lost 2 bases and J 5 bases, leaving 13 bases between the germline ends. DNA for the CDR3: TGTGCCAGCAGCGTGGGGGGGCGTGGGACTGAAGCTTTCTTT. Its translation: CASSVGGRGTEAFF.

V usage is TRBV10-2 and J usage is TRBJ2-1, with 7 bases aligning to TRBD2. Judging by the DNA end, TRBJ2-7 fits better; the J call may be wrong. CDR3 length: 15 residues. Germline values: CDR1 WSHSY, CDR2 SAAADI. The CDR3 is CASRSAGSSYNEQYF. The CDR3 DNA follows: TGCGCCAGCCGATCAGCGGGGAGCTCCTACAATGAGCAGTACTTC.

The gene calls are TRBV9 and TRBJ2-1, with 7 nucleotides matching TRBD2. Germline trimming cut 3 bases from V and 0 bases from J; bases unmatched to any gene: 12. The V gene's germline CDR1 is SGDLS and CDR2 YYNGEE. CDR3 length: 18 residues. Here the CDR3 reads CASSALPAGLSSYNEQFF. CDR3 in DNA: TGTGCCAGCAGCGCCCTACCAGCGGGGCTCAGCTCCTACAATGAGCAGTTCTTC.

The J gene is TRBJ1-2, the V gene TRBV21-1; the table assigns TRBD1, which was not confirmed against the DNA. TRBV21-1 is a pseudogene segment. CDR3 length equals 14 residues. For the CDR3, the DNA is TGTGCCAGCAGCAAAGAGCTCAGGGGATACGGCTACACCTTC. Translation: CASSKELRGYGYTF.

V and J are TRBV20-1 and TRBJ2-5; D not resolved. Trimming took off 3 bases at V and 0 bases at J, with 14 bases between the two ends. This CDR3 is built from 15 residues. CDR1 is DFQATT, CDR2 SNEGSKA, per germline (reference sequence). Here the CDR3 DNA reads TGCAGTGCTAGCCGGGCAGATTCGTACCAAGAGACCCAGTACTTC. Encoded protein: CSASRADSYQETQYF.

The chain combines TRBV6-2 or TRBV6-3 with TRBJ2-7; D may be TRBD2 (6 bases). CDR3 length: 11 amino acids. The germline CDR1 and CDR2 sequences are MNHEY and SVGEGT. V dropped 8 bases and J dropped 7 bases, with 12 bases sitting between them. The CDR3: CASGDSREQYF. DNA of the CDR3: TGTGCCAGCGGGGACTCTAGAGAGCAGTACTTC.

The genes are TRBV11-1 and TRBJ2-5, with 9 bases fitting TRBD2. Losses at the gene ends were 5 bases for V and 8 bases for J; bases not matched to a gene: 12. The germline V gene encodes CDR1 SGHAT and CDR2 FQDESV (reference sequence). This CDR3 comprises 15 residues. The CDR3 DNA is TGTGCCAGCAGCCCAGGGGCTAGCGGGGCCAATACCCAGTACTTC. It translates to CASSPGASGANTQYF.

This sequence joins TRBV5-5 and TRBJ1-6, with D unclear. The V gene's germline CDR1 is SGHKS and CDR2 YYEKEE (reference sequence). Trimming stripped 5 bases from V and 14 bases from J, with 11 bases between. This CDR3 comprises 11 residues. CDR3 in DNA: TGTGCCAGCAGTCTCGACTATTCCCTCCACTTT. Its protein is CASSLDYSLHF.

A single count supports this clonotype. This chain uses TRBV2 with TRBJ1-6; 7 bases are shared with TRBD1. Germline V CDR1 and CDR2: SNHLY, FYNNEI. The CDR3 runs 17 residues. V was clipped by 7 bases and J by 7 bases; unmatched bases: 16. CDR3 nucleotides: TGTGCCAGCACTGGGAGACAGGGAATATTATCAAATTCACCCCTCCACTTT. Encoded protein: CASTGRQGILSNSPLHF.

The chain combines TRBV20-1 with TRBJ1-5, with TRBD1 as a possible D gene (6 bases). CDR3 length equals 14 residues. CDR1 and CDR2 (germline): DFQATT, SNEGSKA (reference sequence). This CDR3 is CSATGTYSNQPQHF. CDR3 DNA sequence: TGCAGCGCCACAGGGACATATAGCAATCAGCCCCAGCATTTT.

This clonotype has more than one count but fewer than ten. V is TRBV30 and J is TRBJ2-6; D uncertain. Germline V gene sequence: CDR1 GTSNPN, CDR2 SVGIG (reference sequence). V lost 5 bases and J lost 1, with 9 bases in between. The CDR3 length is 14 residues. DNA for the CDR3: TGTGCCTGGGGTACTGCATCTGGGGCCAACGTCCTGACTTTC. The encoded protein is CAWGTASGANVLTF.

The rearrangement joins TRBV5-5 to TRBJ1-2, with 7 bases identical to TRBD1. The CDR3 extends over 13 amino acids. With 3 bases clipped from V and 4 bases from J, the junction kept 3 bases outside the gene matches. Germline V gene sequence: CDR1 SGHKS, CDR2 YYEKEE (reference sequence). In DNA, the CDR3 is TGTGCCAGCAGCTCCGGACAGGTCTATGGCTACACCTTC. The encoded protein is CASSSGQVYGYTF.

The CDR3 spells CSASYGLSSMGVVDRYF. In DNA form, the CDR3 reads TGCAGTGCTAGCTACGGCTTATCCTCTATGGGTGTGGTGGACCGGTACTTC. The rearrangement joins TRBV20-1 to TRBJ2-5, with unresolved D. The CDR3 runs to 17 residues. The V gene's germline CDR1 is DFQATT and CDR2 SNEGSKA (reference sequence). The V and J ends lost 3 bases and 13 bases respectively, with 33 bases between them.

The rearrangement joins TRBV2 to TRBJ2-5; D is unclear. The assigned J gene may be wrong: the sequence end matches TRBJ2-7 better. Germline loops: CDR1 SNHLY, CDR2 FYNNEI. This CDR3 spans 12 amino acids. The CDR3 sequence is CASRGINYEQYF. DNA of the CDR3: TGTGCCAGCAGGGGGATTAACTACGAGCAGTACTTC.

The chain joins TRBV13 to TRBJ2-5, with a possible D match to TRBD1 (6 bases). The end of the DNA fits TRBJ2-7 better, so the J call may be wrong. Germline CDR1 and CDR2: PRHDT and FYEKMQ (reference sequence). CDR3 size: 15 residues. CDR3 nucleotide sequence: TGTGCCAGCAGCTTAGCAGGGGACCACCCCTACGAGCAGTACTTC. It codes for CASSLAGDHPYEQYF.

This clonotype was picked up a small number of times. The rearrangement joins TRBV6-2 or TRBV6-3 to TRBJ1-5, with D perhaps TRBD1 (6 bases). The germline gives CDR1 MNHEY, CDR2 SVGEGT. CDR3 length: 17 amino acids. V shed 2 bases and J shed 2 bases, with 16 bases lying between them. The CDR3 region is CASSYPQYRDGNQPQHF. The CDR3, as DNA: TGTGCCAGCAGTTACCCTCAATACAGGGATGGCAATCAGCCCCAGCATTTT.

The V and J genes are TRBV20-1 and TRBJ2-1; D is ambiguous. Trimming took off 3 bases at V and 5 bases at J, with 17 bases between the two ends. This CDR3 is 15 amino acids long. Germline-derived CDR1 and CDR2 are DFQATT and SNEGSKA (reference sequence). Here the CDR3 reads CSARTRPLRNNEQFF. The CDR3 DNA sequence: TGCAGTGCTAGGACCCGGCCGTTGCGGAACAATGAGCAGTTCTTC.

CDR3 loop: CASKNPSEGYEQYF. CDR3 nucleotides: TGCGCCAGCAAAAATCCCTCTGAGGGTTACGAGCAGTACTTC. The chain couples TRBV5-1 to TRBJ2-7; D is perhaps TRBD2 (5 bases). Germline-derived CDR1 and CDR2 are SGHRS and YFSETQ. Trimming took 6 bases from V and 4 from J, leaving 17 bases between them. This CDR3 region has 14 residues. The whole variable domain, filled in from reference TRBV5-1 and TRBJ2-7, reads KAGVTQTPRYLIKTRGQQVTLSCSPISGHRSVSWYQQTPGQGLQFLFEYFSETQRNKGNFPGRFSGRQFSNSRSEMNVSTLELGDSALYLCASKNPSEGYEQYFGPGTRLTVT.

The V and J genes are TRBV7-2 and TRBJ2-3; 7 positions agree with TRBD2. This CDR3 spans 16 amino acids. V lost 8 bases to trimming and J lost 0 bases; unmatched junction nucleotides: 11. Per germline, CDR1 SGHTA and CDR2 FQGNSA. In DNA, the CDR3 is TGTGCCAGCTCAACTTTCAAAGCGGGGAGCACAGATACGCAGTATTTT. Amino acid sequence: CASSTFKAGSTDTQYF.

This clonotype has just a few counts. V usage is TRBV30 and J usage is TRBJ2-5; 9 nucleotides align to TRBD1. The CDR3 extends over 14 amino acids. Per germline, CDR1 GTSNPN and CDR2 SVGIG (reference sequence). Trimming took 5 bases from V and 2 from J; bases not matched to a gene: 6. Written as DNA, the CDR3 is TGTGCCTGGGGGACAGGGTTAGGGCAAGAGACCCAGTACTTC. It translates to CAWGTGLGQETQYF.

CDR3 sequence: CASSTRRPQETQYF. The CDR3 region has the DNA TGTGCCAGCAGTACTCGAAGGCCCCAAGAGACCCAGTACTTC. J is TRBJ2-5 and V is TRBV28; no clear D. CDR3 size: 14 residues. Trimming left V 5 bases short and J 1 base short, with 11 bases between. The V gene's germline CDR1 is MDHEN and CDR2 SYDVKM.

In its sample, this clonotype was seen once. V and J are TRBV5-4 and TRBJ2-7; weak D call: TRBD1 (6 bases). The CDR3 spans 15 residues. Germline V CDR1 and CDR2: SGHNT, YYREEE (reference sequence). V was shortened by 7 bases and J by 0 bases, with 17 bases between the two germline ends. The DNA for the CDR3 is TGTGCCAGCCCCCCCGTTGAAGGGGGCTCCTACGAGCAGTACTTC. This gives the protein CASPPVEGGSYEQYF.